A single sample is the source of the 14 T cell receptor beta chains below, sequenced in a study of blood T cell repertoires in COVID-19. Profiling relied on immunoSEQ multiplex PCR, and the TCRdb table lists in-frame clones only, not all of them. The sample lists some 110,000 clones, around four fifths occurring once. The sequenced sample was peripheral blood. Every receptor here comes from a man in his 70s with acute or convalescent COVID-19.

This chain links TRBV18 with TRBJ2-5; weak D call: TRBD2 (6 bases). Germline V CDR1 and CDR2: KGHSH, LQKENI. Trimming removed 3 bases from V and 2 bases from J, with 13 bases in between. The CDR3 length is 15 residues. CDR3 amino acids: CASSPLSGPQETQYF. The CDR3 DNA is TGTGCCAGCTCACCTCTTAGCGGACCACAAGAGACCCAGTACTTC.

The chain recombines TRBV21-1 with TRBJ2-7; TRBD1, the table's D call, lacks a check against the DNA. TRBV21-1 is deemed a pseudogene. CDR3 length equals 15 residues. The DNA of the CDR3 is TGTGCCAGCACGGAAACGAGACAGATCTCCTACGAGCAGTACTTC. It is translated as CASTETRQISYEQYF.

J is TRBJ1-1 and V is TRBV7-9; no clear D. V was shortened by 5 bases and J by 1 base, with 11 bases between the two germline ends. Germline loops: CDR1 SEHNR, CDR2 FQNEAQ (reference sequence). The CDR3 length is 14 residues. The CDR3 region has the DNA TGTGCCAGCAGCGCAGACGGAGCGAACACTGAAGCTTTCTTT. Encoded protein: CASSADGANTEAFF.

This clone has just a few counts. The chain recombines TRBV9 with TRBJ2-7; possibly TRBD1 for D (6 bases). CDR3 length: 14 residues. Trimming pared 0 bases from V and 2 bases from J, leaving 9 bases between. Germline assignment: CDR1 SGDLS and CDR2 YYNGEE. This chain's CDR3 is CASSVVGTTYEQYF. In DNA, the CDR3 is TGTGCCAGCAGCGTAGTTGGGACAACCTACGAGCAGTACTTC.

The chain links TRBV2 to TRBJ1-2; weak D call: TRBD1 (5 bases). This CDR3 has 13 amino acids. The germline V and J ends were trimmed by 8 bases and 2 bases, with 12 bases remaining between them. Germline V gives CDR1 SNHLY, CDR2 FYNNEI. This chain's CDR3 is CASGDGGNYGYTF. The CDR3 nucleotides are TGTGCCAGCGGGGACGGAGGGAACTATGGCTACACCTTC.

J is TRBJ2-7 and V is TRBV5-1, with D perhaps TRBD1 (5 bases). Trimming cost V 1 base and J 0 bases, with 8 bases left between them. Germline lookup yields CDR1 SGHRS and CDR2 YFSETQ. CDR3 size: 14 residues. As DNA, the CDR3 is TGCGCCAGCAGCTTGACAGGAACCTCCTACGAGCAGTACTTC. Encoded protein: CASSLTGTSYEQYF.

The gene calls are TRBV10-1 and TRBJ2-1; the match to TRBD1 covers 8 bases. This CDR3 has 15 amino acids. Germline V lookup: CDR1 WNHNN, CDR2 SYGVQD (reference sequence). The trim removed 4 bases at V and 7 bases at J, leaving 9 bases unmatched. The DNA of the CDR3 is TGCGCCAGCAGTGGATTAAGCGGACAGGGAAATGAGCAGTTCTTC. It is translated as CASSGLSGQGNEQFF.

The CDR3 sequence: CAWSAGGSGNQPQHF. The CDR3 DNA follows: TGTGCCTGGAGTGCAGGGGGCAGCGGCAATCAGCCCCAGCATTTT. The chain couples TRBV30 to TRBJ1-5, with 8 bases identical to TRBD1. Trimming took 1 base from V and 2 from J; bases not matched to a gene: 4. Per germline, CDR1 GTSNPN and CDR2 SVGIG (reference sequence). The CDR3 has 15 amino acids.

The rearrangement links TRBV29-1 to TRBJ2-1; D remains ambiguous. The CDR3 spans 10 residues. Germline V gene lookup returns CDR1 SQVTM and CDR2 ANQGSEA. Here the CDR3 DNA reads TGCAGGAACCGGGACAATGAGCAGTTCTTC. Translated, it gives CRNRDNEQFF.

Worth noting for this clone: The sample holds other DNA sequences that translate to the same CDR3. The chain uses TRBV7-3 and TRBJ1-1, with D possibly TRBD1 on 5 matching bases. There are 13 residues in the CDR3. Deletions cut 5 bases from V and 1 base from J, with 8 bases between. In germline, CDR1 is SGHTA, CDR2 FQGTGA. The CDR3 nucleotides are TGTGCCAGCAGCATACAGGAGAACACTGAAGCTTTCTTT. Encoded protein: CASSIQENTEAFF.

This rearrangement joins TRBV6-1 to TRBJ1-2; D is unclear. CDR1 and CDR2 (germline): MNHNS, SASEGT. The CDR3 loop spans 16 amino acids. Trimming pared 3 bases from V and 3 bases from J, leaving 17 bases between. The CDR3 sequence: CASSDIVVSAHYGYTF. The CDR3 DNA sequence: TGTGCCAGCAGTGATATCGTAGTGAGCGCCCACTATGGCTACACCTTC.

V and J are TRBV28 and TRBJ1-2, with 7 bases that match TRBD1. The germline gives CDR1 MDHEN, CDR2 SYDVKM. V trimming: 6 bases; J trimming: 4 bases; junction bases outside the gene matches: 5. The CDR3 has 13 amino acids. The CDR3 here is CASRLGQPYGYTF. In DNA, the CDR3 is TGTGCCAGCAGGTTGGGACAGCCCTATGGCTACACCTTC.

For the CDR3, the DNA is TGCGCCAGCAGCCCTTCCCTTCCTAGCTCTGGAAACACCATATATTTT. Translated: CASSPSLPSSGNTIYF. This rearrangement joins TRBV10-2 to TRBJ1-3; the D is unclear. The germline V gene encodes CDR1 WSHSY and CDR2 SAAADI. Trimming left V 6 bases short and J 0 bases short, with 15 bases between. The CDR3 loop spans 16 amino acids.

The gene calls are TRBV28 and TRBJ2-3; 8 bases line up with TRBD2. Germline loops: CDR1 MDHEN, CDR2 SYDVKM. V gave up 5 bases and J gave up 4 bases; unmatched junction bases: 17. This CDR3 has 18 amino acids. The CDR3 region is CASSAPTAGVIVADTQYF. The CDR3 DNA reads TGTGCCAGCAGTGCCCCCACAGCGGGAGTGATTGTTGCAGATACGCAGTATTTT.